Below, 20 T cell receptor beta chains from the same sample are listed, as sequenced in a study of cytomegalovirus exposure and HLA in healthy donors. The PCR employed 60 Vbeta primers together with 13 Jbeta primers. Here immunoSEQ multiplex PCR was the method, and the copy in TCRdb shows in-frame clones only, minus some. This sample carries some 140,000 clones, roughly three quarters of them seen once, and the ten largest clones take approximately 0.97%. The sequenced material came from PBMCs. The receptors here all came from a man aged 18-30 years in good health and CMV-seronegative.

This clone was counted between two and nine times. The V and J genes are TRBV27 and TRBJ1-1; unclear D gene. CDR1 is MNHEY and CDR2 is SMNVEV in the germline V gene (reference sequence). The CDR3 covers 14 residues. The ends were cut back, 5 bases at V and 1 base at J, with 11 bases in the middle. CDR3 in DNA: TGTGCCAGCAGTGCACGGACTTGGAACACTGAAGCTTTCTTT. This codes for CASSARTWNTEAFF.

This chain uses TRBV11-2 with TRBJ1-5; D unresolved. V was trimmed by 1 base and J by 7 bases, leaving 8 bases between them. Germline V gives CDR1 SGHAT, CDR2 FQNNGV. This CDR3 is 13 amino acids long. CDR3 bases: TGTGCCAGCAGCTTAGGAGGGTCCCAGCCCCAGCATTTT. It is translated as CASSLGGSQPQHF.

The chain couples TRBV6-5 to TRBJ2-3; TRBD2 agrees at 7 bases. Germline CDR1 reads MNHEY; CDR2 reads SVGAGI. The V segment lost 7 bases and the J segment 0 bases; nucleotides outside the gene matches: 7. CDR3 size: 15 residues. CDR3 in DNA: TGTGCCAGCAAGAGAGCGGGGCAAAGCACAGATACGCAGTATTTT. Residues: CASKRAGQSTDTQYF.

The chain is built from TRBV30 and TRBJ1-1, with D possibly matching TRBD1 (6 bases). Germline V gives CDR1 GTSNPN, CDR2 SVGIG (reference sequence). V was trimmed by 5 bases and J by 5 bases, leaving 6 bases between them. CDR3 length equals 10 residues. CDR3 nucleotide sequence: TGTGCCTGGCAGGGGACTGAAGCTTTCTTT. Translating it yields CAWQGTEAFF.

The rearrangement uses TRBV30 and TRBJ1-1, with TRBD1 matching 8 bases. Trimming cost V 5 bases and J 1 base; bases outside gene matches: 0. The CDR3 length is 12 residues. Per the germline V gene, CDR1 is GTSNPN and CDR2 is SVGIG (reference sequence). The CDR3 loop reads CAWDRGNTEAFF. CDR3 in DNA: TGTGCCTGGGACAGGGGGAACACTGAAGCTTTCTTT.

This clone came up once. J is TRBJ1-1 and V is TRBV19; D not certain. V was shortened by 1 base and J by 4 bases, with 10 bases between the two germline ends. CDR1 and CDR2 from the germline V gene are LNHDA and SQIVND (reference sequence). CDR3 size: 14 residues. The CDR3 nucleotides are TGTGCCAGTAGTATAGGGGCCGCCACCACTGAAGCTTTCTTT. Protein product: CASSIGAATTEAFF.

The V gene is TRBV4-3, the J gene TRBJ1-2, with 9 bases that match TRBD1. With 3 bases clipped from V and 5 bases from J, the junction kept 7 bases outside the gene matches. The CDR3 contains 15 residues. CDR1 and CDR2 (germline): LGHNA, YSLEER. DNA of the CDR3: TGCGCCAGCAGCCAGGGGACAGGGAAGGCGTATGGCTACACCTTC. Translating it yields CASSQGTGKAYGYTF.

The V gene is TRBV6-5, the J gene TRBJ2-5; TRBD2 might be the D (5 bases). Trimming took off 0 bases at V and 5 bases at J, with 7 bases between the two ends. Germline lookup yields CDR1 MNHEY and CDR2 SVGAGI. The CDR3 totals 13 residues. Here the CDR3 DNA reads TGTGCCAGCAGTTACTCAGGCGGGGAGACCCAGTACTTC. Translating it yields CASSYSGGETQYF.

The sample holds a few counts of this clone. V usage is TRBV5-6 and J usage is TRBJ1-4, with D unclear. V lost 0 bases to trimming and J lost 0 bases, with 6 bases between them. In germline, CDR1 is SGHDT, CDR2 YYEEEE. CDR3 length: 15 residues. For the CDR3, the DNA is TGTGCCAGCAGCTTGGAACGGTCAACTAATGAAAAACTGTTTTTT. Its protein is CASSLERSTNEKLFF.

This chain connects TRBV5-1 to TRBJ2-1; TRBD2 matches at 11 bases. The junction had 1 base not matched to a gene; V was cut back by 0 bases and J by 2 bases. CDR3 length: 16 residues. The germline gives CDR1 SGHRS, CDR2 YFSETQ. The CDR3 loop is CASSLVSGGAYNEQFF. CDR3 DNA: TGCGCCAGCAGCTTGGTTAGCGGGGGGGCCTACAATGAGCAGTTCTTC.

DNA for the CDR3: TGTGCCAGCAGCTTAGATCGGTACGAGCAGTACTTC. Amino acid sequence: CASSLDRYEQYF. The chain joins TRBV11-2 to TRBJ2-7; D remains unclear. The V end lost 0 bases, the J end lost 4 bases, and 4 bases lay between the germline ends. The CDR3 consists of 12 residues. CDR1 is SGHAT, CDR2 FQNNGV, per germline.

The rearrangement joins TRBV5-1 to TRBJ1-6, with a possible D match to TRBD1 (5 bases). CDR1 is SGHRS and CDR2 is YFSETQ in the germline V gene. V lost 0 bases and J 7 bases, leaving 11 bases between the germline ends. The CDR3 runs 15 residues. CDR3 sequence reads: CASSLGFGGNSPLHF. The CDR3, as DNA: TGCGCCAGCAGCTTGGGGTTCGGGGGGAATTCACCCCTCCACTTT.

This clone was counted only a few times. The CDR3 loop is CASSQAGGLTDTQYF. CDR3 bases: TGTGCCAGCAGCCAAGCGGGGGGCCTCACAGATACGCAGTATTTT. The chain employs TRBV4-2 and TRBJ2-3, with D maybe TRBD2 (7 bases). Looked up from germline, CDR1 is LGHNA and CDR2 is YNFKEQ. V shed 1 base and J shed 2 bases, with 10 bases lying between them. The CDR3 covers 15 residues.

This clone was observed a few times. The chain joins TRBV6-1 to TRBJ2-7; tentative D call: TRBD1 (5 bases). V was clipped by 2 bases and J by 2 bases, with 10 bases between them. The CDR3 covers 14 residues. Germline V gives CDR1 MNHNS, CDR2 SASEGT. As DNA, the CDR3 is TGTGCCAGCAGTGAACAGGGTATCACCTACGAGCAGTACTTC. Its protein product is CASSEQGITYEQYF.

The V gene is TRBV6-1, the J gene TRBJ2-3; a weak D match, TRBD2 (6 bases). This CDR3 has 13 residues. Germline CDR1 and CDR2: MNHNS and SASEGT. Between the trimmed V and J ends, which lost 6 bases and 3 bases, there was a span of 10 bases. The CDR3 loop is CASRIGGTDTQYF. In DNA, the CDR3 is TGTGCCAGCAGAATTGGGGGGACAGATACGCAGTATTTT.

The chain recombines TRBV6-5 with TRBJ2-7, with D hard to call. With 6 bases removed from V and 6 bases from J, the gap between germline ends came to 15 bases. The CDR3 totals 13 residues. CDR1 is MNHEY, CDR2 SVGAGI, per germline. The CDR3 reads CASSATLLFEQYF. In DNA, the CDR3 is TGTGCCAGCAGCGCCACTCTTTTATTCGAGCAGTACTTC.

This clone turned up a few times. The rearrangement links TRBV21-1 to TRBJ1-4. TRBV21-1 is noted as a pseudogene. The CDR3 covers 15 residues. In nucleotides, the CDR3 is TGTGCCAGCAGCAAAACCCCCAGAATGAGGGAAAAACTGTTTTTT. It yields the protein CASSKTPRMREKLFF.

In its sample, this clone was seen once. The V gene is TRBV6-1, the J gene TRBJ1-4; 9 nucleotides agree with TRBD1. The V gene's germline CDR1 is MNHNS and CDR2 SASEGT. This CDR3 is built from 14 residues. The junction had 4 bases not matched to a gene; V was cut back by 6 bases and J by 5 bases. DNA of the CDR3: TGTGCCAGCAGGCGGACAGGGGCAAATGAAAAACTGTTTTTT. Amino acids: CASRRTGANEKLFF.

The V gene is TRBV29-1, the J gene TRBJ2-3, with D perhaps matching TRBD1 (6 bases). Trimming removed 7 bases at V and 4 bases at J, with 12 bases between. Germline assignment: CDR1 SQVTM and CDR2 ANQGSEA. This CDR3 is 12 amino acids long. CDR3 sequence: CSEGGGADTQYF. As DNA, the CDR3 is TGCAGCGAGGGTGGGGGCGCAGATACGCAGTATTTT.

A note on this clone: Distinct nucleotide sequences in the sample also encode this CDR3. The chain links TRBV6-6 to TRBJ2-7; 11 nucleotides agree with TRBD1. The CDR3 covers 15 residues. With V trimmed by 2 bases and J by 4 bases, 4 bases remained unmatched. The germline V gene encodes CDR1 MNHNY and CDR2 SVGAGI (reference sequence). Written as DNA, the CDR3 is TGTGCCAGCAGTTACCCGGGACAGGGGGGGTACGAGCAGTACTTC. Its translation: CASSYPGQGGYEQYF.